This TCR beta chain was sequenced in a study of blood T cell repertoires in COVID-19. Study background: The United States, Italy and Spain provided the acute and convalescent COVID-19 samples. PBMCs, B-cell-depleted T cells, or T cells were the source of the cDNA or gDNA that made up the material.

The germline gives CDR1 SGHTA, CDR2 FQGNSA. The CDR3 is 13 residues long. The V gene end was trimmed by 8 bases and the J gene end by 2 bases; junction bases not matched to a gene: 5. Original processing notes: The assay estimated nucleated cells by amplifying reference gene primers. The protocol was immunoSEQ multiplex PCR, while the TCRdb copy is restricted to in-frame clones and leaves out a portion. Clonal size and the V and J genes are those of that table, whereas D and trimming came from the DNA. The data show 200,000 to 250,000 clones, with almost 90% seen just once and less than 3.5% held by the top ten.

The sequence derives from a woman aged 55-70 years with acute or convalescent COVID-19. Specimen: peripheral blood. The chain has TRBV7-2 and TRBJ1-2; 7 bases line up with TRBD1. The CDR3 reads CASGRDRNYGYTF. In DNA, the CDR3 is TGTGCCAGCGGGCGGGACAGAAACTATGGCTACACCTTC.